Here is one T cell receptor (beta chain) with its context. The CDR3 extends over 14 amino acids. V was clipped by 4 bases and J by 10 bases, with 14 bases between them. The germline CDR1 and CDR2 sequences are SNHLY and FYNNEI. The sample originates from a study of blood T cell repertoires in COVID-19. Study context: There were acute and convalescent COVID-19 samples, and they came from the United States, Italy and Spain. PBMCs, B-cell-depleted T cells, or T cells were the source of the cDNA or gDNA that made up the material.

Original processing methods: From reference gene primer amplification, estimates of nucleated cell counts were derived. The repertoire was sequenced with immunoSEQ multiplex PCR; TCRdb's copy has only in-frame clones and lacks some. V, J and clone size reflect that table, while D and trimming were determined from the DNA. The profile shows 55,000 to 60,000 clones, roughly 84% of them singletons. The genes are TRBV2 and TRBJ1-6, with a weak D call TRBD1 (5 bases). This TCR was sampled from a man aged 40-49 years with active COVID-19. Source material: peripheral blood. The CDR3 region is CASSVQGNESPLHF. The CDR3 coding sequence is TGTGCCAGCAGTGTTCAGGGAAACGAATCACCCCTCCACTTT.